These 24 T cell receptor beta chains originate from one sample sequenced in a study of CD8 T cells in ankylosing spondylitis. These TCRs are of unknown antigen specificity. TCRdb analysed the 5' RACE reads with MiXCR anew, one entry per CDR3 protein. The sample includes roughly 700,000 distinct CDR3 sequences, roughly 19% of them seen just once. Findings and caveats of the study: Apparently characteristic of ankylosing spondylitis blood was a TCR beta motif (about 8 highly homologous variants).

Sequenced: blood, either unsorted or a sorted T cell fraction (not recorded which). These receptors were collected from a male donor with ankylosing spondylitis.

This clonotype was detected a few times. The chain is built from TRBV5-1 and TRBJ1-2; 9 bases fit TRBD1. V lost 5 bases, J lost 3 bases, and 5 bases stayed unmatched. Germline CDR1 and CDR2: SGHRS and YFSETQ. The CDR3 length is 14 residues. This chain's CDR3 is CASRITGGDYGYTF. The CDR3 DNA follows: TGCGCCAGCAGGATCACAGGGGGCGACTATGGCTACACCTTC.

This clonotype occurred a few times. The chain recombines TRBV20-1 with TRBJ2-3; the match to TRBD2 covers 7 bases. Germline lookup yields CDR1 DFQATT and CDR2 SNEGSKA (reference sequence). With V trimmed by 4 bases and J by 0 bases, 4 bases remained unmatched. This CDR3 spans 14 amino acids. The CDR3 coding sequence is TGCAGTGCTATCCTAGCGGATAGCACAGATACGCAGTATTTT. Translating it yields CSAILADSTDTQYF.

This clonotype has more than one count but fewer than ten. This chain uses TRBV10-3 with TRBJ2-6; 12 nucleotides align to TRBD2. V lost 6 bases, J lost 0 bases, and 6 bases stayed unmatched. This CDR3 is built from 18 residues. Germline lookup yields CDR1 ENHRY and CDR2 SYGVKD. CDR3 protein: CAISETSGRSSGANVLTF. The CDR3 coding sequence is TGTGCCATCAGCGAGACTAGCGGGAGATCCTCTGGGGCCAACGTCCTGACTTTC.

The CDR3 protein is CASSPTGGAEETQYF. The CDR3 DNA sequence: TGTGCCAGCAGTCCGACAGGGGGCGCCGAAGAGACCCAGTACTTC. The chain combines TRBV7-7 with TRBJ2-5, with 10 bases lining up with TRBD1. Germline CDR1 reads SSHAT; CDR2 reads FNYEAQ (reference sequence). V trimming: 6 bases; J trimming: 3 bases; junction bases outside the gene matches: 7. CDR3 length: 15 amino acids.

In its sample, this clonotype was seen once. The chain is built from TRBV4-3 and TRBJ2-1; D possibly corresponds to TRBD2 (5 bases). V gave up 2 bases and J gave up 0 bases, with 11 bases separating them. Germline CDR1 reads LGHNA; CDR2 reads YSLEER. The CDR3 is made up of 16 amino acids. This CDR3 reads CASSQSSGSSYNEQFF. For the CDR3, the DNA is TGCGCCAGCAGCCAATCCAGCGGCAGCTCCTACAATGAGCAGTTCTTC.

This clonotype was picked up a small number of times. The chain is built from TRBV5-1 and TRBJ1-5; maybe TRBD1 (6 bases). V lost 1 base, J lost 5 bases, and 13 bases lay in between. This CDR3 has 15 residues. Germline-derived CDR1 and CDR2 are SGHRS and YFSETQ. This CDR3 reads CASSLYGGRDQPQHF. The CDR3 DNA follows: TGCGCCAGCAGCTTGTATGGGGGCCGGGATCAGCCCCAGCATTTT.

This clonotype turned up a few times. This rearrangement joins TRBV3-1 to TRBJ2-7, with no clear D. Looked up from germline, CDR1 is LGHDT and CDR2 is YNNKEL (reference sequence). With 4 bases removed from V and 1 base from J, the gap between germline ends came to 8 bases. The CDR3 is 13 amino acids. CDR3: CASSPLESYEQYF. CDR3 in DNA: TGTGCCAGCAGCCCCCTGGAATCCTACGAGCAGTACTTC.

This clonotype occurred a few times. The chain is built from TRBV20-1 and TRBJ2-1, with D perhaps TRBD1 (6 bases). V was shortened by 1 base and J by 6 bases, with 16 bases between the two germline ends. This CDR3 is 15 amino acids long. Looked up from germline, CDR1 is DFQATT and CDR2 is SNEGSKA (reference sequence). This CDR3 is CSARVAQGKGNEQFF. DNA for the CDR3: TGCAGTGCTAGAGTAGCACAGGGAAAGGGCAATGAGCAGTTCTTC.

This clonotype was observed many times. The chain joins TRBV15 to TRBJ1-1, with no clear D. Germline CDR1 is LNHNV and CDR2 is YYDKDF (reference sequence). The CDR3 consists of 13 residues. V was cut by 0 bases and J by 7 bases, with 9 bases left in between. The CDR3 bases are TGTGCCACCAGCAGAGATCTTCACGGTGAAGCTTTCTTT. Protein product: CATSRDLHGEAFF.

This clonotype was observed many times. The gene calls are TRBV12-3 or TRBV12-4 and TRBJ1-5; D is perhaps TRBD1 (6 bases). The CDR3 runs to 15 residues. Trimming shortened V by 5 bases and J by 2 bases, and 13 bases separated the two germline ends. CDR3: CASSPRGLGNQPQHF. The CDR3 bases are TGTGCCAGCAGTCCTCGGGGGCTGGGCAATCAGCCCCAGCATTTT.

The V gene is TRBV20-1, the J gene TRBJ2-7; D unclear. With 0 bases removed from V and 2 bases from J, the gap between germline ends came to 8 bases. The CDR3 loop spans 13 amino acids. CDR1 is DFQATT, CDR2 SNEGSKA, per germline (reference sequence). The CDR3 sequence: CSARDQKAYEQYF. DNA for the CDR3: TGCAGTGCTAGAGACCAAAAAGCCTACGAGCAGTACTTC.

The rearrangement links TRBV20-1 to TRBJ2-1; 8 positions match TRBD2. Trimming cost V 4 bases and J 4 bases; bases outside gene matches: 6. CDR1 and CDR2 from the germline V gene are DFQATT and SNEGSKA (reference sequence). This CDR3 has 14 amino acids. In DNA form, the CDR3 reads TGCAGTGCTACCTCGGGGGGGCTTTACAATGAGCAGTTCTTC. This sequence encodes CSATSGGLYNEQFF.

The gene calls are TRBV7-6 and TRBJ1-5, with D uncertain. This CDR3 has 15 amino acids. CDR1 is SGHVS, CDR2 FNYEAQ, per germline. The V and J ends lost 1 base and 0 bases respectively, with 7 bases between them. The CDR3 reads CASSLVASSNQPQHF. In DNA, the CDR3 is TGTGCCAGCAGCTTAGTGGCATCTAGCAATCAGCCCCAGCATTTT. Filled out from reference TRBV7-6 and TRBJ1-5, the complete variable domain reads GAGVSQSPRYKVTKRGQDVALRCDPISGHVSLYWYRQALGQGPEFLTYFNYEAQQDKSGLPNDRFSAERPEGSISTLTIQRTEQRDSAMYRCASSLVASSNQPQHFGDGTRLSIL.

The V call is TRBV7-9, the J call TRBJ1-3; D remains unclear. This CDR3 contains 15 residues. Trimming took off 5 bases at V and 3 bases at J, with 14 bases between the two ends. Germline CDR1 is SEHNR and CDR2 is FQNEAQ (reference sequence). The CDR3 bases are TGTGCCAGCAGCCAGCGAGAAACCCATGGAAACACCATATATTTT. This gives the protein CASSQRETHGNTIYF. Filled out from reference TRBV7-9 and TRBJ1-3, the complete variable domain reads DTGVSQNPRHKITKRGQNVTFRCDPISEHNRLYWYRQTLGQGPEFLTYFQNEAQLEKSRLLSDRFSAERPKGSFSTLEIQRTEQGDSAMYLCASSQRETHGNTIYFGEGSWLTVV.

The rearrangement joins TRBV27 to TRBJ2-7; D may be TRBD1 or TRBD2 (7 bases each). The length of the CDR3 is 16 residues. With 6 bases removed from V and 5 bases from J, the gap between germline ends came to 23 bases. Germline V CDR1 and CDR2: MNHEY, SMNVEV (reference sequence). This CDR3 is CASSPEGAGESNEQYF. CDR3 nucleotides: TGTGCCAGCAGCCCCGAGGGGGCGGGAGAGAGTAACGAGCAGTACTTC.

The V gene is TRBV20-1, the J gene TRBJ2-5, with TRBD2 as a possible D gene (6 bases). This CDR3 region has 15 residues. Trimming took 3 bases from V and 6 from J, leaving 20 bases between them. Germline V gene sequence: CDR1 DFQATT, CDR2 SNEGSKA (reference sequence). As DNA, the CDR3 is TGCAGTGCTAGTCGGGTCTTTGGCGGGATTAAGACCCAGTACTTC. It encodes CSASRVFGGIKTQYF.

This clonotype was detected only a few times. The chain uses TRBV5-1 and TRBJ2-7, with D tentatively TRBD1 (6 bases). Germline V lookup: CDR1 SGHRS, CDR2 YFSETQ. The V gene lost 4 bases and the J gene lost 2 bases, with 13 bases spanning the gap. The CDR3 runs to 14 residues. CDR3 nucleotide sequence: TGCGCCAGCAGCCTACGACAGGAAACCTACGAGCAGTACTTC. Translating it yields CASSLRQETYEQYF.

This clonotype was seen a few times. In this CDR3 the conserved last residue, phenylalanine or tryptophan, is missing, so a read error is likely. The chain combines TRBV11-1 with TRBJ2-5, with a weak D call TRBD2 (6 bases). CDR1 and CDR2 from the germline V gene are SGHAT and FQDESV (reference sequence). Deletions cut 0 bases from V and 2 bases from J, with 34 bases between. The CDR3 extends over 23 amino acids. CDR3 DNA sequence: TGTGCCAGCAGCTTAGCGCGGGCGGTGTTCGAGGCCGAGACGTACGGGGGTCAAGAGACCCAGTACTTG. The encoded protein is CASSLARAVFEAETYGGQETQYL.

The V call is TRBV11-2, the J call TRBJ2-3; 8 nucleotides match TRBD2. V dropped 3 bases and J dropped 4; count of bases not matched to a gene: 9. CDR3 size: 16 residues. CDR1 SGHAT and CDR2 FQNNGV come from the germline V gene. The CDR3: CASSFGVAGGPDTQYF. In DNA, the CDR3 is TGTGCCAGCAGCTTTGGTGTGGCGGGGGGCCCAGATACGCAGTATTTT. The full variable domain, with the rest looked up from reference TRBV11-2 and TRBJ2-3, is EAGVAQSPRYKIIEKRQSVAFWCNPISGHATLYWYQQILGQGPKLLIQFQNNGVVDDSQLPKDRFSAERLKGVDSTLKIQPAKLEDSAVYLCASSFGVAGGPDTQYFGPGTRLTVL.

J is TRBJ2-4 and V is TRBV27, with 7 bases identical to TRBD1. The CDR3 spans 14 residues. J was trimmed by 4 bases and V by 5 bases; bases with no gene match: 5. CDR1 MNHEY and CDR2 SMNVEV come from the germline V gene (reference sequence). The CDR3 nucleotides are TGTGCCAGCAGTCCTACAGGGGAGAAAAACATTCAGTACTTC. Protein product: CASSPTGEKNIQYF.

The chain uses TRBV21-1 and TRBJ1-2; the listed D gene, TRBD1, was not tested against the DNA. TRBV21-1 is noted as a pseudogene. The CDR3 is made up of 12 amino acids. The CDR3 DNA sequence: TGTGCCAGCATCCCAGGGAACTATGGCTACACCTTC. This gives the protein CASIPGNYGYTF.

The rearrangement joins TRBV3-1 to TRBJ1-5; 8 nucleotides align to TRBD1. Germline trimming cut 5 bases from V and 2 bases from J; bases unmatched to any gene: 5. In germline, CDR1 is LGHDT, CDR2 YNNKEL (reference sequence). The CDR3 is 15 amino acids. Here the CDR3 DNA reads TGTGCCAGCAGCGGACGGGGACAGGGCAATCAGCCCCAGCATTTT. Amino acid sequence: CASSGRGQGNQPQHF.

V usage is TRBV5-1 and J usage is TRBJ2-7; D is unclear. The CDR3 contains 13 residues. The V end was cut by 6 bases, the J end by 1 base, with 11 bases between. CDR1 is SGHRS, CDR2 YFSETQ, per germline. The CDR3 loop is CASTLGSSYEQYF. The CDR3 nucleotides read TGCGCCAGCACTTTGGGCAGTTCCTACGAGCAGTACTTC. Together with reference TRBV5-1 and TRBJ2-7, the CDR3 gives the full variable domain: KAGVTQTPRYLIKTRGQQVTLSCSPISGHRSVSWYQQTPGQGLQFLFEYFSETQRNKGNFPGRFSGRQFSNSRSEMNVSTLELGDSALYLCASTLGSSYEQYFGPGTRLTVT.

This clonotype has just one count. The chain carries TRBV6-5 and TRBJ1-3; D perhaps matches TRBD1 (5 bases). Germline V CDR1 and CDR2: MNHEY, SVGAGI. The V end was cut by 2 bases, the J end by 1 base, with 9 bases between. CDR3 length: 15 amino acids. The CDR3 loop reads CASSYAGVSGNTIYF. For the CDR3, the DNA is TGTGCCAGCAGTTACGCGGGGGTGTCTGGAAACACCATATATTTT.